A selection of T cell receptor beta chains follows, all from one sample in a study of blood T cells in healthy people across ages. TCRdb redid the calling of the 5' RACE reads with MiXCR, one entry per CDR3 protein. The repertoire holds almost 550,000 distinct CDR3 sequences, with 24% as singletons. This sample also appeared in a second study, on T cells of mothers and their children.

The sample comprised blood. These receptors were obtained from a boy aged 5-17 years in good health. Both conserved end residues are part of each CDR3. Fields, in order: clone size, V gene, J gene, D gene, CDR3 DNA, CDR3 protein. A D gene is named only where the DNA matches it firmly. Clone size is not always given. Where it is, it says once, few, many or a class for expanded clones.

>NA|TRBV4-3|TRBJ2-3|TRBD2
TGCGCCAGCAGCCATCGAGCGGGGGGGTCCACAGATACGCAGTATTTT
CASSHRAGGSTDTQYF
>few|TRBV6-2/TRBV6-3|TRBJ2-1|TRBD2
TGTGCCAGCAGTGGAACTAGCGCTCTTAATGAGCAGTTCTTC
CASSGTSALNEQFF
>NA|TRBV20-1|TRBJ2-3|TRBD1
TGCAGTGCTAGAGATTATCGGACAGGGAAAGGCACAGATACGCAGTATTTT
CSARDYRTGKGTDTQYF
>many|TRBV29-1|TRBJ1-1|NA
TGCAGCGTTGCGGGGGTCATGAACACTGAAGCTTTCTTT
CSVAGVMNTEAFF
>few|TRBV4-3|TRBJ1-2|TRBD1
TGCGCCAGCAGCCAAGGTACAGGGGGCGTGATTTTCGGCTACACCTTC
CASSQGTGGVIFGYTF
>few|TRBV6-2/TRBV6-3|TRBJ2-1|NA
TGTGCCAGCAGCCTAGGTATGGATGAGCAGTTCTTC
CASSLGMDEQFF
>NA|TRBV29-1|TRBJ1-1|TRBD1
TGCAGCGTGGGCAACAGGGGTCCCGCTGAAGCTTTCTTT
CSVGNRGPAEAFF
>few|TRBV2|TRBJ1-3|TRBD1
TGTGCCAGCAGTGAAGTACAGGGGGGAAACACCATATATTTT
CASSEVQGGNTIYF
>few|TRBV7-9|TRBJ2-3|TRBD1
TGTGCCAGCAGCTCCGGACAGGGCGGGGCAGATACGCAGTATTTT
CASSSGQGGADTQYF
>NA|TRBV6-6|TRBJ2-1|TRBD2
TGTGCCAGCAGTCAACCCGGACTAGCTGGCGAGCAGTTCTTC
CASSQPGLAGEQFF
>NA|TRBV15|TRBJ2-2|NA
TGTGCCACCAGCAGAGACCGGCTAGACACCGGGGAGCTGTTTTTT
CATSRDRLDTGELFF
>NA|TRBV9|TRBJ1-3|TRBD1
TGTGCCAGCGGCGGGACAGGGGTTCAGGGAAACACCATATATTTT
CASGGTGVQGNTIYF
>NA|TRBV6-6|TRBJ1-1|NA
TGTGCCGGGGGGGGGACCGGGTACCAAGAAGCTTTCTTT
CAGGGTGYQEAFF
>few|TRBV6-2/TRBV6-3|TRBJ2-7|NA
TGTGCCAGCAGTTACGACGGACTCACCTACGAGCAGTACTTC
CASSYDGLTYEQYF
>NA|TRBV5-1|TRBJ1-5|NA
TGCGCCAGCAGGGGGACACCGTCGGATCAGCCCCAGCATTTT
CASRGTPSDQPQHF
>few|TRBV27|TRBJ1-4|NA
TGTGCCAGCAGTTTGGGTCTAGGCGAAAAACTGTTTTTT
CASSLGLGEKLFF
>NA|TRBV28|TRBJ2-5|NA
TGTGCCAGCAGTTTAATCGCCCTAAATTGGGAGACCCAGTACTTC
CASSLIALNWETQYF
>NA|TRBV7-2|TRBJ2-4|NA
TGTGCCAGCAGCGCGGGGGCTCGGCAGAACAAAAACATTCAGTACTTC
CASSAGARQNKNIQYF
>NA|TRBV7-2|TRBJ2-1|NA
TGTGCCAGCAGCTTAGGACCCAGTTCGGATGAGCAGTTCTTC
CASSLGPSSDEQFF
>NA|TRBV7-3|TRBJ2-2|TRBD2
TGTGCCAGCAGCGCCGGACTAGCGGGGGTCACCGGGGAGCTGTTTTTT
CASSAGLAGVTGELFF
>few|TRBV7-2|TRBJ1-4|NA
TGTGCCAGCAGCTTAGCGCGAGGACCCGGTGATGAAAAACTGTTTTTT
CASSLARGPGDEKLFF
>many|TRBV7-6|TRBJ2-1|NA
TGTGCCAGCAGCTTAGACGACTTCGACAATGAGCAGTTCTTC
CASSLDDFDNEQFF
>NA|TRBV7-6|TRBJ2-3|TRBD2
TGTGCCAGCAGCTTCACCTATACTAGCGGGGCAAGCACAGATACGCAGTATTTT
CASSFTYTSGASTDTQYF
>few|TRBV15|TRBJ2-7|TRBD1
TGTGCCACCAGCACTGGAGGGACAGGGGGATTTTACGAGCAGTACTTC
CATSTGGTGGFYEQYF